This T cell receptor beta chain originates from a study of T cells in Graves' hyperthyroidism and ophthalmopathy. Overall study findings and caveats: The majority of expanded thyroid clonotypes above 0.001 also appeared in blood.

Subjects aged 18 to 65 presented with newly diagnosed hyperthyroidism of less than 2 months' duration. In making diagnoses, clinical symptoms, serum thyroxine and TRAb, thyroid ultrasound and orbital computed tomography were all used. Cells are PBMCs isolated from more than 8.5 ml of fresh blood. Between the trimmed V and J ends, which lost 6 bases and 5 bases, there was a span of 11 bases. The CDR3 is made up of 13 amino acids. Germline values: CDR1 SNHLY, CDR2 FYNNEI. A word on this clonotype: No antigen is known for it.

There were TCR beta CDR3 regions amplified from RNA transcripts. HTBI primers were the set used in a first-round RT-PCR of the TCR CDR3. Each CDR3 protein gets one entry after TCRdb re-called the multiplex PCR reads with MiXCR. The sample yields more than 500,000 distinct CDR3 sequences, about a sixth seen once. The material sequenced was blood. This sequence was found in a woman in her thirties with Graves' hyperthyroidism. This chain links TRBV2 with TRBJ1-5, with D hard to call. The CDR3 bases are TGTGCCAGCAGAACATTTGGGGATCAGCCCCAGCATTTT. It translates to CASRTFGDQPQHF.